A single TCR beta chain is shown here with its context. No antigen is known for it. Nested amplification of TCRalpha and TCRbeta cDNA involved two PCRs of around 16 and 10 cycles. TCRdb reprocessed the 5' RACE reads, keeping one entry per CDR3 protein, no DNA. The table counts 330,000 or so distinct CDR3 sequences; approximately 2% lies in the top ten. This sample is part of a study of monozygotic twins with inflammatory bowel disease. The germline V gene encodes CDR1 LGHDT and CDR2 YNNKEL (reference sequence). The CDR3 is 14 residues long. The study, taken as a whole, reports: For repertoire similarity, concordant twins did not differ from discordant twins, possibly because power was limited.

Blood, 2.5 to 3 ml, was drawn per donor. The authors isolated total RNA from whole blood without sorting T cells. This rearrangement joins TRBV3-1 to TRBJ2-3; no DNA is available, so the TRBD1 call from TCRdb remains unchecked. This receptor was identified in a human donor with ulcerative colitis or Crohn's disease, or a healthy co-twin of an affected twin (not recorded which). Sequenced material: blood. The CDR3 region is CASSQDDRSDTQYF.